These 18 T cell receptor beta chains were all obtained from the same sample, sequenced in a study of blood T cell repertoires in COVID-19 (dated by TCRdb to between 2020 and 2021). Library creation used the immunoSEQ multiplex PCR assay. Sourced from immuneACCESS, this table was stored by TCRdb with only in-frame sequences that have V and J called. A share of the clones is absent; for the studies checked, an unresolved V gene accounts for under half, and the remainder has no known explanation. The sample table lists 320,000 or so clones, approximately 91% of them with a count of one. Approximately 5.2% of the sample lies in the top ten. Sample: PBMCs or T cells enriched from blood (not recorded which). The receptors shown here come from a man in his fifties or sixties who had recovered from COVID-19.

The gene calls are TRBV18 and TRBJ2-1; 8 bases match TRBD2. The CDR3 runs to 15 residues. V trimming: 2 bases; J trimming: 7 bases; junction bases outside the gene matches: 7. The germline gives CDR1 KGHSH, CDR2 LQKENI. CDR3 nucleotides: TGTGCCAGCTCACCAACGGCAAGCGGGAGTAATGAGCAGTTCTTC. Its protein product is CASSPTASGSNEQFF. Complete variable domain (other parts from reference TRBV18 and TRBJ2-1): NAGVMQNPRHLVRRRGQEARLRCSPMKGHSHVYWYRQLPEEGLKFMVYLQKENIIDESGMPKERFSAEFPKEGPSILRIQQVVRGDSAAYFCASSPTASGSNEQFFGPGTRLTVL.

This chain's CDR3 is CASSPGQEANYGYTF. Written as DNA, the CDR3 is TGTGCCAGCAGCCCGGGACAGGAAGCTAACTATGGCTACACCTTC. The chain joins TRBV7-2 to TRBJ1-2; the match to TRBD1 covers 8 bases. From germline, CDR1 is SGHTA and CDR2 FQGNSA. The CDR3 runs 15 residues. Losses at the gene ends were 5 bases for V and 0 bases for J; bases not matched to a gene: 5. The full variable domain, its missing parts supplied by reference TRBV7-2 and TRBJ1-2, is GAGVSQSPSNKVTEKGKDVELRCDPISGHTALYWYRQSLGQGLEFLIYFQGNSAPDKSGLPSDRFSAERTGGSVSTLTIQRTQQEDSAVYLCASSPGQEANYGYTFGSGTRLTVV.

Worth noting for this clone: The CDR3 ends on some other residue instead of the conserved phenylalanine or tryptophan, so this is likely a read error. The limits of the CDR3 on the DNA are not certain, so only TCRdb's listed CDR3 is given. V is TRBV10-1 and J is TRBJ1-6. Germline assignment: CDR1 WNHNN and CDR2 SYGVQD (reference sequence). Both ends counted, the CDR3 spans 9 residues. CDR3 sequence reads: CASSESVTE.

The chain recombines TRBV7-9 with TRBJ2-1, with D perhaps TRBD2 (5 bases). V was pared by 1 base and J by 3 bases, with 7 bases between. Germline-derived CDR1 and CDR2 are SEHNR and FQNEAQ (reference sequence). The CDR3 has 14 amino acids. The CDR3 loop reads CASSLGGSYNEQFF. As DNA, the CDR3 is TGTGCCAGCAGCTTAGGAGGGAGCTACAATGAGCAGTTCTTC.

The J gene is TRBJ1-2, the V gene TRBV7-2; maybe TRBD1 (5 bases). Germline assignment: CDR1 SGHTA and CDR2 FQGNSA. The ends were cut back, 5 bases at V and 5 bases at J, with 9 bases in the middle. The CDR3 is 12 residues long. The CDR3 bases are TGTGCCAGCAGCCCCCAGGGATATGGCTACACCTTC. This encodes CASSPQGYGYTF.

The CDR3 region has the DNA TGTGCCAGCAGCGTAGTCGCCGGCGGGGATTCACCCCTCCACTTT. As protein: CASSVVAGGDSPLHF. The chain joins TRBV9 to TRBJ1-6; D unclear. The germline V and J ends were trimmed by 0 bases and 8 bases, with 12 bases remaining between them. CDR1 is SGDLS, CDR2 YYNGEE, per germline. CDR3 length equals 15 residues.

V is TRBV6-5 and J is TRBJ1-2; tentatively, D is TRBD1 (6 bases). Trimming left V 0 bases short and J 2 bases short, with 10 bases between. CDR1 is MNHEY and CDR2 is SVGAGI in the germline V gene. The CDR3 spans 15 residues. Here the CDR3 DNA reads TGTGCCAGCAGTTACTCGACTGGGGGCAACTATGGCTACACCTTC. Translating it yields CASSYSTGGNYGYTF.

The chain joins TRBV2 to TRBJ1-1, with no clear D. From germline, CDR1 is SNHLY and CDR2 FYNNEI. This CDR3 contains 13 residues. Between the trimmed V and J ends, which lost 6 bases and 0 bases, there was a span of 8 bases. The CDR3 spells CASRRDLNTEAFF. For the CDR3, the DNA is TGTGCCAGCAGGCGGGATCTGAACACTGAAGCTTTCTTT.

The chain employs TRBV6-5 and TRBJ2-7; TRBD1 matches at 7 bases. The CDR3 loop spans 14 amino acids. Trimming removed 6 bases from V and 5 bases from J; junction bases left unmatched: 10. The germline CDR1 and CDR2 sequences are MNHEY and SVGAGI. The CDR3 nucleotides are TGTGCCAGCAGCTCCGGGCAGGGGGTCCACGAGCAGTACTTC. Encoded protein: CASSSGQGVHEQYF.

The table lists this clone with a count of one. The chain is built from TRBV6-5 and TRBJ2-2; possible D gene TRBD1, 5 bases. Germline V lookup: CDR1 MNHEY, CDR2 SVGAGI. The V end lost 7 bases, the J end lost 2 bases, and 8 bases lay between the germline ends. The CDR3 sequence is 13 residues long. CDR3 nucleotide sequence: TGTGCCAGCAAGACAGACAACACCGGGGAGCTGTTTTTT. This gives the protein CASKTDNTGELFF.

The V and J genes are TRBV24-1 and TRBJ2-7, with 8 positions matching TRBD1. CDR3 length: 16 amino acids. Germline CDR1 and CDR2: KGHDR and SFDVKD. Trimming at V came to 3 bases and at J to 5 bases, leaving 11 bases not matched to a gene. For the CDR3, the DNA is TGTGCCACCAGTGATGGCCGGGACAGGTTTAGGGACGAGCAGTACTTC. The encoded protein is CATSDGRDRFRDEQYF.

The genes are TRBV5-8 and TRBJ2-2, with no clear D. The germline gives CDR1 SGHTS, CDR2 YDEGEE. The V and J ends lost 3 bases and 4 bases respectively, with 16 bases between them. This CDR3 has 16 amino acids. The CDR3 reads CASSWALTAITGELFF. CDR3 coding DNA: TGTGCCAGCAGCTGGGCCTTAACGGCGATCACCGGGGAGCTGTTTTTT.

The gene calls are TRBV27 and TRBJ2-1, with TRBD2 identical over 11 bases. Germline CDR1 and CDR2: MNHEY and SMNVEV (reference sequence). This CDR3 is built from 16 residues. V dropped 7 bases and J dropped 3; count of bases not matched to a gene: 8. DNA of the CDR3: TGTGCCAGCACACGAACCGGGACTAGCGGCTACAATGAGCAGTTCTTC. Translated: CASTRTGTSGYNEQFF.

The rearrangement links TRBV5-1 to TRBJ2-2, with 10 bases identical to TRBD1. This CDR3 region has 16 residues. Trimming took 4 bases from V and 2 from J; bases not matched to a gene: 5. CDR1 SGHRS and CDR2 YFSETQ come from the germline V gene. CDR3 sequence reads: CASSPRQGANTGELFF. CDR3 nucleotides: TGCGCCAGCAGCCCAAGACAGGGGGCAAACACCGGGGAGCTGTTTTTT.

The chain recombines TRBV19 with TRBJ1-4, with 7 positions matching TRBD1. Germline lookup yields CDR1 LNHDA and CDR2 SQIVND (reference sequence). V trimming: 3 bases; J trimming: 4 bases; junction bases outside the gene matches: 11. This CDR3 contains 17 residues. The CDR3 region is CASSMRGPGVSNEKLFF. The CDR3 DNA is TGTGCCAGTAGTATGAGGGGGCCGGGAGTAAGTAATGAAAAACTGTTTTTT. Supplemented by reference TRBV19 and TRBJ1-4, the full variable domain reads DGGITQSPKYLFRKEGQNVTLSCEQNLNHDAMYWYRQDPGQGLRLIYYSQIVNDFQKGDIAEGYSVSREKKESFPLTVTSAQKNPTAFYLCASSMRGPGVSNEKLFFGSGTQLSVL.

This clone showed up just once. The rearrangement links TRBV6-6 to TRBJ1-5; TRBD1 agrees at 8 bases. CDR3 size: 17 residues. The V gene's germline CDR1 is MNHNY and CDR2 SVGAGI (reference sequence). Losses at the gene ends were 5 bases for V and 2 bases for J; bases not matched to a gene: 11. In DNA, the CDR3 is TGTGCCAGCAGTCCCCTAGGACAGGGAGGGCGCAATCAGCCCCAGCATTTT. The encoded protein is CASSPLGQGGRNQPQHF.

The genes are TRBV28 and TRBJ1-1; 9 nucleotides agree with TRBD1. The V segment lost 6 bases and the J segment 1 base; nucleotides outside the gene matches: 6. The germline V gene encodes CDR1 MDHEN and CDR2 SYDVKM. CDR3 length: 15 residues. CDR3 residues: CASRNRGPENTEAFF. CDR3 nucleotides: TGTGCCAGCAGAAACAGGGGGCCCGAGAACACTGAAGCTTTCTTT.

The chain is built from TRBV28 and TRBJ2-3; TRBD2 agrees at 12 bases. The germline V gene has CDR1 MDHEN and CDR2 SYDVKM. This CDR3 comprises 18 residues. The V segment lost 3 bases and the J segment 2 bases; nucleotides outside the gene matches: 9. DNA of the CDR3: TGTGCCAGCAGTTTGACTAGCGGGAGTCTCGGGATCACAGATACGCAGTATTTT. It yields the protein CASSLTSGSLGITDTQYF. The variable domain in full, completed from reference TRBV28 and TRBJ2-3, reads DVKVTQSSRYLVKRTGEKVFLECVQDMDHENMFWYRQDPGLGLRLIYFSYDVKMKEKGDIPEGYSVSREKKERFSLILESASTNQTSMYLCASSLTSGSLGITDTQYFGPGTRLTVL.